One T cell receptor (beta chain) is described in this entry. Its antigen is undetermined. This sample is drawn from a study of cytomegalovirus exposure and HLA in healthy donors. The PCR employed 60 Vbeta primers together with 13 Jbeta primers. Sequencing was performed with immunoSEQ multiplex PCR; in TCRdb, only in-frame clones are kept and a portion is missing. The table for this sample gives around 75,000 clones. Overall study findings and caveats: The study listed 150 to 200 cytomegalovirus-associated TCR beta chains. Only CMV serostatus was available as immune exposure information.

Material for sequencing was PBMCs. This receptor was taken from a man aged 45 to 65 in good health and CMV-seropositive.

The DNA for the CDR3 is TGTGCCAGCAGTTTTGAGGGTGGGGAGACCCAGTACTTC. Residues: CASSFEGGETQYF. The chain has TRBV28 and TRBJ2-5, with D perhaps TRBD2 (5 bases). This CDR3 comprises 13 residues. Trimming stripped 3 bases from V and 5 bases from J, with 10 bases between. In germline, CDR1 is MDHEN, CDR2 SYDVKM.